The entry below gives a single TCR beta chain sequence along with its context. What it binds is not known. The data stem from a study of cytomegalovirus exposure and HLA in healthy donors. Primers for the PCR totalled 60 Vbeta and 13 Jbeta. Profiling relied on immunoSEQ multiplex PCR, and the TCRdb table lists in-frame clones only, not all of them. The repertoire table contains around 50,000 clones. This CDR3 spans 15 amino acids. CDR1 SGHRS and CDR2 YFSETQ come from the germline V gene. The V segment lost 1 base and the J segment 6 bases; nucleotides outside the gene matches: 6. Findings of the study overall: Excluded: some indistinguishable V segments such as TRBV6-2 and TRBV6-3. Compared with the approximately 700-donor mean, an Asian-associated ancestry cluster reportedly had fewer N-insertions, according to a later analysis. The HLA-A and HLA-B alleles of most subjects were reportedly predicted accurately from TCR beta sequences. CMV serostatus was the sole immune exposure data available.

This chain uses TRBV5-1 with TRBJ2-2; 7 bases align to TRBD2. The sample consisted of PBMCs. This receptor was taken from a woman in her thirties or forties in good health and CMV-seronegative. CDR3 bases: TGCGCCAGCAGCTTGTGGCTAGCGGATTCCGGGGAGCTGTTTTTT. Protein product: CASSLWLADSGELFF.